This TCR beta chain was captured in a study of shared clonotypes between healthy human individuals. Some clones are missing from TCRdb's copy, which holds only in-frame ones; the method was immunoSEQ multiplex PCR. The data contain about a million clones, 77% of them singletons. The source is a man aged 18-30 years in good health. Some clones in this sample may be carry-over from other donors' samples. Input material: memory CD4+ T cells from PBMCs. The subset was: CD45RA-negative fraction.

The CDR3 nucleotides are TGTGCCAGCAGATACATGGAGGGGACTAGCGGGTCCTACGAGCAGTACTTC. This sequence encodes CASRYMEGTSGSYEQYF. The rearrangement uses TRBV2 and TRBJ2-7; 12 bases match TRBD2. Germline V CDR1 and CDR2: SNHLY, FYNNEI. Unmatched junction bases numbered 10, after V lost 6 bases and J lost 1 base. The CDR3 has 17 amino acids. Looking up the rest from reference TRBV2 and TRBJ2-7 gives the full variable domain: EPEVTQTPSHQVTQMGQEVILRCVPISNHLYFYWYRQILGQKVEFLVSFYNNEISEKSEIFDDQFSVERPDGSNFTLKIRSTKLEDSAMYFCASRYMEGTSGSYEQYFGPGTRLTVT.